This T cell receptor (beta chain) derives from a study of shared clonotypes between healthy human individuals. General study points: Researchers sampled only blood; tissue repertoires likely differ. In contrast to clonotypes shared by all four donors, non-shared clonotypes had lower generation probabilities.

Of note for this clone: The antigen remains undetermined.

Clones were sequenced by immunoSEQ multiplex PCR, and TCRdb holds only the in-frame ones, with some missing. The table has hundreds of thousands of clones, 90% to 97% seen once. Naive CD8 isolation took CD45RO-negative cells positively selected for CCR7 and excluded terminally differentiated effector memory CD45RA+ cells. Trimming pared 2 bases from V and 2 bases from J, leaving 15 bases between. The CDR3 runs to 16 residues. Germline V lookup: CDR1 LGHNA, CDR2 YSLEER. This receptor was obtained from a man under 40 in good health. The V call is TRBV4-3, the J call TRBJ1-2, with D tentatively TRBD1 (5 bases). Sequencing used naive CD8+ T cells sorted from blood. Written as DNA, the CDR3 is TGCGCCAGCAGCCAAAACCCAGGGTCGTGGAACTATGGCTACACCTTC. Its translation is CASSQNPGSWNYGYTF.